This T cell receptor (beta chain) was sequenced during a study of blood T cell repertoires in COVID-19. This CDR3 contains 15 residues. Trimming cost V 6 bases and J 2 bases; bases outside gene matches: 8. CDR1 is KGHSH and CDR2 is LQKENI in the germline V gene. TCRdb's table, derived via immunoSEQ multiplex PCR, lists solely in-frame clones and lacks some. Of around 90,000 clones in the sample, roughly four fifths are singletons; the top ten hold about 13%. V and J are TRBV18 and TRBJ1-2; TRBD1 matches 8 bases. Sequencing used peripheral blood. The origin of this receptor is a human donor in a cohort sampled during active COVID-19. The CDR3 DNA follows: TGTGCCAGCTCCCCGGACAGGGCCTCGAACTATGGCTACACCTTC. Its translation is CASSPDRASNYGYTF.